This T cell receptor beta chain was documented in a study of spatial heterogeneity in lung cancer. Study at large: Counts of TCR transcripts in tumor regions tracked strongly with a T cell module score that came from matched bulk RNA-seq. Study outcomes and limitations: The study found that expanded intratumoral alpha and beta TCR counts tracked tumor mutation counts. Ubiquitous and regional nonsynonymous mutations were tracked by counts of ubiquitous and regional expanded TCRs, respectively.

The time point denotes: sample taken at primary tumor resection. No cells were sorted before sequencing. The whole RNA sequenced was extracted from tumor, nontumor lung or frozen PBMC. V lost 5 bases to trimming and J lost 0 bases; unmatched junction nucleotides: 9. The CDR3 extends over 18 amino acids. Germline CDR1 is SGHTA and CDR2 is FQGTGA. TCRdb recomputed calls from the 5' RACE reads with MiXCR, one row per CDR3 protein. The sample has about 9,300 distinct CDR3 sequences; under 8% are singletons. A remark on this clonotype: What it binds is unknown.

The sequence was collected from a male donor with early-stage non-small cell lung cancer. This rearrangement joins TRBV7-3 to TRBJ2-6; TRBD1 matches at 8 bases. Here the sequenced sample was lung tumor tissue, taken at surgery. CDR3 amino acids: CASSATGTGISGANVLTF. The CDR3 nucleotides read TGTGCCAGCAGCGCCACCGGGACAGGTATCTCTGGGGCCAACGTCCTGACTTTC.